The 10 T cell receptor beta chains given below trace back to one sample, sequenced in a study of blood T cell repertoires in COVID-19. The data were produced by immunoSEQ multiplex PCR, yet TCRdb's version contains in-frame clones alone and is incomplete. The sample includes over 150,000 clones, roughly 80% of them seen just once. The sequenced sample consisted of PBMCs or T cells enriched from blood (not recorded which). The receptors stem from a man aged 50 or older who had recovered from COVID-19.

This CDR3 is CASSYTGLAGAFF. As DNA, the CDR3 is TGTGCCAGCAGTTACACCGGCCTAGCTGGAGCTTTCTTT. The V gene is TRBV6-2 or TRBV6-3, the J gene TRBJ1-1; D is unclear. The CDR3 is made up of 13 amino acids. Trimming took off 2 bases at V and 10 bases at J, with 14 bases between the two ends. CDR1 and CDR2 (germline): MNHEY, SVGEGT.

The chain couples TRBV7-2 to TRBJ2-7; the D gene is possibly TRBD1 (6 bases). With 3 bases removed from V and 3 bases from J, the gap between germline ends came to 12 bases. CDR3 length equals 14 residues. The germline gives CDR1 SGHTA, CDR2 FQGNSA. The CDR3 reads CASSFPGQRYEQYF. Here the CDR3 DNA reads TGTGCCAGCAGCTTTCCGGGACAACGCTACGAGCAGTACTTC.

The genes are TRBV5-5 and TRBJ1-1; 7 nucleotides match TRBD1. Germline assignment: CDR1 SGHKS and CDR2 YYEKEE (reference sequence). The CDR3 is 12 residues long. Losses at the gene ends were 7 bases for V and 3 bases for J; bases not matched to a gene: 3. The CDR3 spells CASARGDTEAFF. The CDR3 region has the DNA TGTGCCAGCGCCAGGGGGGACACTGAAGCTTTCTTT.

The CDR3 reads CASSSRGVGRGAYNEQFF. CDR3 DNA: TGTGCCAGCAGCTCCCGCGGGGTTGGGCGGGGTGCCTACAATGAGCAGTTCTTC. The chain links TRBV7-8 to TRBJ2-1; weak D call: TRBD2 (6 bases). The V end lost 4 bases, the J end lost 2 bases, and 21 bases lay between the germline ends. The CDR3 is 18 amino acids. Per germline, CDR1 SGHVS and CDR2 FQNEAQ.

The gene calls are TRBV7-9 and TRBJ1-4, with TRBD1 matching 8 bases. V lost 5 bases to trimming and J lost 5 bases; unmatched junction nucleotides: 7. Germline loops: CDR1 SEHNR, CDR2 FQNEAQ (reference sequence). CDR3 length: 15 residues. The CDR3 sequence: CASSTRQGTNEKLFF. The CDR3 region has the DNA TGTGCCAGCAGCACCCGACAGGGGACGAATGAAAAACTGTTTTTT.

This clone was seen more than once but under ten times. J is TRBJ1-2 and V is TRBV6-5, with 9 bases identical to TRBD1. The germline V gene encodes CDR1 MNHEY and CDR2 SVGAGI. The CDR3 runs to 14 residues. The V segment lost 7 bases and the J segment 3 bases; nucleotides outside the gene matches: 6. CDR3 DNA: TGTGCCAGCACCGGACAGGGGCCCGACTATGGCTACACCTTC. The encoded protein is CASTGQGPDYGYTF.

The CDR3 protein is CASSMGQGAGSFGYTF. Here the CDR3 DNA reads TGTGCCAGCAGCATGGGACAGGGGGCGGGATCCTTTGGCTACACCTTC. The chain carries TRBV7-9 and TRBJ1-2; 12 nucleotides align to TRBD1. CDR1 and CDR2 (germline): SEHNR, FQNEAQ (reference sequence). The CDR3 is 16 residues long. The V gene end was trimmed by 5 bases and the J gene end by 7 bases; junction bases not matched to a gene: 11.

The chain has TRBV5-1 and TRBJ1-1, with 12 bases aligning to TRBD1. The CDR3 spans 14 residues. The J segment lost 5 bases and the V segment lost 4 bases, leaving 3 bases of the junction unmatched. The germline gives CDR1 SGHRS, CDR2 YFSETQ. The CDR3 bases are TGCGCCAGCAGCAGGGACAGGGGGCGAACTGAAGCTTTCTTT. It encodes CASSRDRGRTEAFF. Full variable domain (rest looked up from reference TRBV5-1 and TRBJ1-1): KAGVTQTPRYLIKTRGQQVTLSCSPISGHRSVSWYQQTPGQGLQFLFEYFSETQRNKGNFPGRFSGRQFSNSRSEMNVSTLELGDSALYLCASSRDRGRTEAFFGQGTRLTVV.

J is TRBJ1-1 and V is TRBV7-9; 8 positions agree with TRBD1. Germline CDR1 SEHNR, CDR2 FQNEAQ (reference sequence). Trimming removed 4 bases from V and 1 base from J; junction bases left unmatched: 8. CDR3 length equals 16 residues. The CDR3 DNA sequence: TGTGCCAGCAGCTCGGACAGGGTTCTTACGAACACTGAAGCTTTCTTT. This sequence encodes CASSSDRVLTNTEAFF. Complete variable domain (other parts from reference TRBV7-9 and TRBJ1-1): DTGVSQNPRHKITKRGQNVTFRCDPISEHNRLYWYRQTLGQGPEFLTYFQNEAQLEKSRLLSDRFSAERPKGSFSTLEIQRTEQGDSAMYLCASSSDRVLTNTEAFFGQGTRLTVV.

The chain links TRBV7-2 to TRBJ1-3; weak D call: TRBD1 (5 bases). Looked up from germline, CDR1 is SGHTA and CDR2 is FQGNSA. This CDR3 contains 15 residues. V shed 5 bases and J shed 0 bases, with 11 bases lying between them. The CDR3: CASSPDGGSGNTIYF. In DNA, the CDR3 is TGTGCCAGCAGCCCCGACGGGGGCTCTGGAAACACCATATATTTT.